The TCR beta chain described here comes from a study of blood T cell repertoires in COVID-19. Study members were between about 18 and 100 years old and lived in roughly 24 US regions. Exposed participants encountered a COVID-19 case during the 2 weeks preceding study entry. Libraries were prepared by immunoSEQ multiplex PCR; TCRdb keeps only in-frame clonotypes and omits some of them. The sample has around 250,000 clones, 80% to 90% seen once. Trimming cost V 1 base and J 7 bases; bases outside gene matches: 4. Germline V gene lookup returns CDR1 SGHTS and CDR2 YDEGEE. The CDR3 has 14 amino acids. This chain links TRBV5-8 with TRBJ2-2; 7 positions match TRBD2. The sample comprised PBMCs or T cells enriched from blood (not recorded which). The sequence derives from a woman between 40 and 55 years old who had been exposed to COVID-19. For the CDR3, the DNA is TGTGCCAGCAGCTTGTGGCCTAGCGGCGGGGAGCTGTTTTTT. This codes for CASSLWPSGGELFF.